This T cell receptor (beta chain) derives from a study of cytomegalovirus exposure and HLA in healthy donors. Study conclusions and caveats: Within the approximately 130 validation repertoires, first-cohort TCR clusters tended to co-occur, according to a later analysis.

In the case of this clone: Its antigen is unknown.

This CDR3 spans 13 amino acids. Germline V CDR1 and CDR2: WNHNN, SYGVQD (reference sequence). The V end was cut by 6 bases, the J end by 0 bases, with 8 bases between. Clones were sequenced by immunoSEQ multiplex PCR, and TCRdb holds only the in-frame ones, with some missing. Among 150,000 to 200,000 clones listed, roughly 89% were seen once. The chain is built from TRBV10-1 and TRBJ1-2; D not certain. The sample comprised PBMCs. The TCR comes from a woman in her thirties in good health and CMV-seronegative. CDR3 in amino acids: CASSYDTNYGYTF. The CDR3 DNA reads TGCGCCAGCAGCTACGATACTAACTATGGCTACACCTTC.